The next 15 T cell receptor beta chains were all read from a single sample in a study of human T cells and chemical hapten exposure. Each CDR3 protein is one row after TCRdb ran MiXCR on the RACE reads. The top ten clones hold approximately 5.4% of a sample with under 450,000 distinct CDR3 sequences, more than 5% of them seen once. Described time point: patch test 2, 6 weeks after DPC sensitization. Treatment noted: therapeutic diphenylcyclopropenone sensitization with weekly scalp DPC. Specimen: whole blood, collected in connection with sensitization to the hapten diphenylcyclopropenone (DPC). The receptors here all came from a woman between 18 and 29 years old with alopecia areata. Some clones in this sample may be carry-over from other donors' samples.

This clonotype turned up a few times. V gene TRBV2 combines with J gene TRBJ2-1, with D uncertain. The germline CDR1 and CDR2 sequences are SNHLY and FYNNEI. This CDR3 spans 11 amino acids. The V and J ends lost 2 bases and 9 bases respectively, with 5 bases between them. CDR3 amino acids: CASSEYGEQFF. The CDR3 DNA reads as TGTGCCAGCAGTGAATACGGTGAGCAGTTCTTC.

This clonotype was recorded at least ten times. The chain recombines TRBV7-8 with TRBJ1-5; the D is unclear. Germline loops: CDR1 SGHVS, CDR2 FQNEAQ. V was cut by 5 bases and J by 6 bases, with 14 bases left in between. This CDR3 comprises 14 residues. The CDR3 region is CASSPSRVFQPQHF. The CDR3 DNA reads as TGTGCCAGCAGCCCCAGTAGGGTTTTTCAGCCCCAGCATTTT.

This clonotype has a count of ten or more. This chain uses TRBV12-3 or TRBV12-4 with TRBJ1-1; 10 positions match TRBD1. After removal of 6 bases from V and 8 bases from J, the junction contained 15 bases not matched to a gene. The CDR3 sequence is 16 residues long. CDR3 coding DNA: TGTGCCAGCAGCCCCGGGACAGGGGTAGGTACCTCGGAAGCTTTCTTT. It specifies CASSPGTGVGTSEAFF.

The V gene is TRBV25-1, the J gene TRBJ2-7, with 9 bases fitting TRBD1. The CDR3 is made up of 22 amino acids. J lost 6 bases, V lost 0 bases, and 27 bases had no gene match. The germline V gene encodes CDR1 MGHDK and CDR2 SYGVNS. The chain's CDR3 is CASSEYAAHVSNPQDRGAEQYF. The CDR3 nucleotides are TGTGCCAGCAGTGAATATGCCGCCCACGTTTCGAATCCACAGGACAGGGGAGCCGAGCAGTACTTC.

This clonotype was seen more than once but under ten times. As DNA, the CDR3 is TGCAGTGCTAGAGATTACCGGCAGGGAAAAGTTATCTATGGCTACACCTTC. Its translation: CSARDYRQGKVIYGYTF. The chain combines TRBV20-1 with TRBJ1-2; perhaps TRBD1 as D (5 bases). The CDR3 is 17 residues long. Trimming took off 0 bases at V and 4 bases at J, with 21 bases between the two ends. Germline values: CDR1 DFQATT, CDR2 SNEGSKA (reference sequence).

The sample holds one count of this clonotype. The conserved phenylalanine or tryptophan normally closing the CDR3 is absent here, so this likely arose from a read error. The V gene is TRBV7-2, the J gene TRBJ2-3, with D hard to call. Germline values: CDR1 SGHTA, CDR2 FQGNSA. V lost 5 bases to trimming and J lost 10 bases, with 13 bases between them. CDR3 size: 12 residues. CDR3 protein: CASSKFSLSQYS. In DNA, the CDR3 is TGTGCCAGCAGCAAATTCAGCTTATCGCAGTATTCT.

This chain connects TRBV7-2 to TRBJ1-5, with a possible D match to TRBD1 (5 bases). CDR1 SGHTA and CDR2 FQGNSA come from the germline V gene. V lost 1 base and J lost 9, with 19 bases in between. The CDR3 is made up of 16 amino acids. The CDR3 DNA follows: TGTGCCAGCAGCTTAGGAGGAGGACACATGGTAAGGCCCCAGCATTTT. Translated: CASSLGGGHMVRPQHF.

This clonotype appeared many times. DNA for the CDR3: TGTGCCAGCTCACCACCCAAGGGGGGCCTCGCTACGCAGTATTTT. This codes for CASSPPKGGLATQYF. The chain combines TRBV18 with TRBJ2-3; D is tentatively TRBD1 or TRBD2 (6 bases each). This CDR3 contains 15 residues. V lost 0 bases, J lost 8 bases, and 15 bases lay in between. Germline V CDR1 and CDR2: KGHSH, LQKENI.

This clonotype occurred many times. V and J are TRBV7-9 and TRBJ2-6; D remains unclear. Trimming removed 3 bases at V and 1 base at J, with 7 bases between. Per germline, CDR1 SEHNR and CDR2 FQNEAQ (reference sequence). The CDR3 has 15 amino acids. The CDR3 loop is CASSFWISGANVLTF. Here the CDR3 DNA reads TGTGCCAGCAGCTTTTGGATTTCTGGGGCCAACGTCCTGACTTTC.

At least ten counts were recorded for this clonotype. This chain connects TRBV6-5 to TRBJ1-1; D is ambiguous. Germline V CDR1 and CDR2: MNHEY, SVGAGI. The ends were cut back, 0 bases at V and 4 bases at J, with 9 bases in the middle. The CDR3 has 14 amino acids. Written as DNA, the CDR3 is TGTGCCAGCAGTTACTCGATCCTGGGCACTGAAGCTTTCTTT. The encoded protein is CASSYSILGTEAFF.

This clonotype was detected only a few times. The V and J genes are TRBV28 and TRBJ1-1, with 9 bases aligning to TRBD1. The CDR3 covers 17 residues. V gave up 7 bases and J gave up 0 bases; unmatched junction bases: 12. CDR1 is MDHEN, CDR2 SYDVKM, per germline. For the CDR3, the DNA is TGTGCCAGCATATGGGGGACAGGGTTTAACATGAACACTGAAGCTTTCTTT. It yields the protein CASIWGTGFNMNTEAFF.

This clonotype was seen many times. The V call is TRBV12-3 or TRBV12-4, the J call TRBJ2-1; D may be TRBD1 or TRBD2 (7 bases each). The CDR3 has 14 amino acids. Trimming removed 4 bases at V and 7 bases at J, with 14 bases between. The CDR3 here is CASSSGGVVNEQFF. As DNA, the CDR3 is TGTGCCAGCAGTTCAGGGGGGGTAGTGAATGAGCAGTTCTTC.

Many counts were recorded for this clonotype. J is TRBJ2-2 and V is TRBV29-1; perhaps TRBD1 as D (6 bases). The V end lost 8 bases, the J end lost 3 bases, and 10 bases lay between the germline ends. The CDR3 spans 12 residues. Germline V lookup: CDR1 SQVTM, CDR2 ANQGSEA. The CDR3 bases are TGCAGCACCCGACAGGACACCGGGGAGCTGTTTTTT. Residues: CSTRQDTGELFF.

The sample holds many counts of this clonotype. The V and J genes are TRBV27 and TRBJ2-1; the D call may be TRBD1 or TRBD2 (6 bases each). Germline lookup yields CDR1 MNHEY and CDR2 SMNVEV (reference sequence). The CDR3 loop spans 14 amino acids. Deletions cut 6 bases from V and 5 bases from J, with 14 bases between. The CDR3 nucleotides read TGTGCCAGCAGCCGAGGGGGGTTCAACAATGAGCAGTTCTTC. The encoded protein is CASSRGGFNNEQFF.

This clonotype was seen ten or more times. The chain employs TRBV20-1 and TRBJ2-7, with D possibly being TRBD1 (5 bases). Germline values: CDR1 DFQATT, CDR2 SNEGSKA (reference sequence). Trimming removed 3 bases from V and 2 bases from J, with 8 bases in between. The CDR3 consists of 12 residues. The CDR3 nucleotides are TGCAGTGCTAGTAGGGGAACCTACGAGCAGTACTTC. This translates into CSASRGTYEQYF.